The 30 T cell receptor beta chains presented below share a single source sample, sequenced in a study of beta chain features in type 1 diabetes. These receptors are not linked to any known antigen. Study-level results: There was a moderate but significant shortening of TCRB CDR3s in all four CD4+ subsets of Type 1 diabetes patients.

Reverse transcription of all isolated RNA meant that expressed TCRB transcripts were sequenced. Some clones are missing from TCRdb's copy, which holds only in-frame ones; the method was immunoSEQ multiplex PCR. The profile shows under 300,000 clones, less than 30% of them singletons. The sample consisted of naive CD4+ T cells from blood. These receptor sequences come from a woman aged 30 to 39 with type 1 diabetes.

This clone was found a few times. The chain combines TRBV30 with TRBJ2-7; 8 bases match TRBD2. CDR1 GTSNPN and CDR2 SVGIG come from the germline V gene (reference sequence). Trimming took 5 bases from V and 8 from J; bases not matched to a gene: 11. The CDR3 totals 13 residues. The CDR3 spells CAWGDSGGRKQYF. Here the CDR3 DNA reads TGTGCCTGGGGCGATTCGGGAGGGCGCAAGCAGTACTTC. The whole variable domain, remainder taken from reference TRBV30 and TRBJ2-7, is SQTIHQWPATLVQPVGSPLSLECTVEGTSNPNLYWYRQAAGRGLQLLFYSVGIGQISSEVPQNLSASRPQDRQFILSSKKLLLSDSGFYLCAWGDSGGRKQYFGPGTRLTVT.

As regards this clone: Distinct nucleotide sequences in the sample also encode this CDR3. This chain links TRBV5-4 with TRBJ2-5; D is undetermined. The V and J ends lost 0 bases and 5 bases respectively, with 2 bases between them. CDR1 SGHNT and CDR2 YYREEE come from the germline V gene (reference sequence). This CDR3 region has 11 residues. In DNA form, the CDR3 reads TGTGCCAGCAGCTTGGCTGAGACCCAGTACTTC. Protein sequence: CASSLAETQYF.

This clone was seen a few times. The chain couples TRBV18 to TRBJ2-5, with 8 nucleotides matching TRBD2. CDR3 length: 15 amino acids. Germline CDR1 and CDR2: KGHSH and LQKENI. J gave up 3 bases and V 6 bases, and 9 bases lay outside the gene matches. CDR3 amino acids: CASSPQREREETQYF. CDR3 bases: TGTGCCAGCTCCCCCCAGCGGGAGAGGGAAGAGACCCAGTACTTC. The whole variable domain, filled in from reference TRBV18 and TRBJ2-5, reads NAGVMQNPRHLVRRRGQEARLRCSPMKGHSHVYWYRQLPEEGLKFMVYLQKENIIDESGMPKERFSAEFPKEGPSILRIQQVVRGDSAAYFCASSPQREREETQYFGPGTRLLVL.

A few counts support this clone. This sequence joins TRBV29-1 and TRBJ1-1; D ambiguous. This CDR3 has 16 residues. The V and J ends lost 3 bases and 7 bases respectively, with 24 bases between them. The germline V gene encodes CDR1 SQVTM and CDR2 ANQGSEA. The CDR3 DNA reads as TGCAGCGTTGAGGAAGTCCCTTGGCAGGCTACGGTTGAAGCTTTCTTT. Translated: CSVEEVPWQATVEAFF.

This clone turned up a few times. J is TRBJ2-1 and V is TRBV6-4; D is perhaps TRBD2 (5 bases). The V gene's germline CDR1 is MRHNA and CDR2 SNTAGT. The CDR3 contains 14 residues. Between the trimmed V and J ends, which lost 6 bases and 9 bases, there was a span of 18 bases. The CDR3 nucleotides read TGTGCCAGCAGCTTAAACCAACTAGTAGCTGAGCAGTTCTTC. Amino acid sequence: CASSLNQLVAEQFF.

The CDR3 sequence is CAWSQFRGLGELFF. CDR3 DNA sequence: TGTGCCTGGAGCCAATTCAGGGGTCTCGGGGAGCTGTTTTTT. The rearrangement links TRBV30 to TRBJ2-2; the D gene is possibly TRBD1 (6 bases). Trimming stripped 3 bases from V and 7 bases from J, with 15 bases between. The CDR3 contains 14 residues. Germline-derived CDR1 and CDR2 are GTSNPN and SVGIG (reference sequence).

This clone appeared a few times. The V call is TRBV20-1, the J call TRBJ1-1; D gene unclear. This CDR3 has 10 amino acids. V gave up 6 bases and J gave up 7 bases, with 9 bases separating them. Germline V lookup: CDR1 DFQATT, CDR2 SNEGSKA (reference sequence). CDR3 bases: TGCAGTGCCCCTCACAGTGAAGCTTTCTTT. Protein sequence: CSAPHSEAFF.

This clone has only a few counts. This same CDR3 is encoded by further DNA sequences in the sample. The chain is built from TRBV7-9 and TRBJ2-1, with 10 bases identical to TRBD2. Germline values: CDR1 SEHNR, CDR2 FQNEAQ (reference sequence). This CDR3 is 14 amino acids long. The ends lost 4 bases at V and 3 bases at J; junction bases unmatched: 0. The CDR3 DNA reads as TGTGCCAGCAGCTCTAGCGGGAGCTACAATGAGCAGTTCTTC. It is translated as CASSSSGSYNEQFF.

The DNA for the CDR3 is TGTGAGACAGGGAACACAGATACGCAGTATTTT. Translated: CETGNTDTQYF. The rearrangement links TRBV28 to TRBJ2-3; 7 bases are shared with TRBD1. This CDR3 region has 11 residues. Germline V CDR1 and CDR2: MDHEN, SYDVKM.

The genes are TRBV5-1 and TRBJ1-5; D may be TRBD1 (5 bases). Germline V CDR1 and CDR2: SGHRS, YFSETQ. The CDR3 has 15 amino acids. With 0 bases removed from V and 7 bases from J, the gap between germline ends came to 14 bases. The chain's CDR3 is CASSLAGGGDQPQHF. The CDR3 DNA follows: TGCGCCAGCAGCTTGGCCGGGGGAGGGGACCAGCCCCAGCATTTT.

This clone turned up a few times. The CDR3 DNA sequence: TGTGCCAGCAGCTCACGAGGGGGGGCGGGTGAGCAGTTCTTC. Its translation: CASSSRGGAGEQFF. The chain recombines TRBV7-9 with TRBJ2-1; tentative D call: TRBD2 (7 bases). This CDR3 has 14 residues. CDR1 is SEHNR and CDR2 is FQNEAQ in the germline V gene (reference sequence). The V end was cut by 4 bases, the J end by 9 bases, with 16 bases between.

The chain links TRBV29-1 to TRBJ1-3; unclear D gene. Germline V gene sequence: CDR1 SQVTM, CDR2 ANQGSEA. V gave up 4 bases and J gave up 3 bases, with 13 bases separating them. This CDR3 has 14 residues. The CDR3 region is CSVVVRSRGNTIYF. CDR3 bases: TGCAGCGTTGTCGTTCGGAGCCGTGGAAACACCATATATTTT. Based on the CDR3 plus reference TRBV29-1 and TRBJ1-3, the full variable domain is SAVISQKPSRDICQRGTSLTIQCQVDSQVTMMFWYRQQPGQSLTLIATANQGSEATYESGFVIDKFPISRPNLTFSTLTVSNMSPEDSSIYLCSVVVRSRGNTIYFGEGSWLTVV.

The rearrangement uses TRBV10-3 and TRBJ1-2, with 11 bases matching TRBD1. V lost 2 bases, J lost 5 bases, and 10 bases stayed unmatched. This CDR3 spans 17 amino acids. From germline, CDR1 is ENHRY and CDR2 SYGVKD. This chain's CDR3 is CAISERFGQGARYGYTF. CDR3 nucleotide sequence: TGTGCCATCAGTGAGCGGTTTGGACAGGGGGCGCGGTATGGCTACACCTTC.

The rearrangement joins TRBV15 to TRBJ2-1; 11 nucleotides agree with TRBD2. Trimming took 3 bases from V and 1 from J; bases not matched to a gene: 2. The germline V gene encodes CDR1 LNHNV and CDR2 YYDKDF (reference sequence). The CDR3 length is 16 residues. Here the CDR3 DNA reads TGTGCCACCAGCAGGGGACTAGCGGCGTCCTACAATGAGCAGTTCTTC. Its translation is CATSRGLAASYNEQFF.

This clone has only a few counts. CDR3 region: CASSRAHEQYF. DNA of the CDR3: TGTGCCAGTAGTAGGGCCCACGAGCAGTACTTC. The chain recombines TRBV19 with TRBJ2-7; no clear D. Trimming pared 4 bases from V and 5 bases from J, leaving 6 bases between. Germline CDR1 reads LNHDA; CDR2 reads SQIVND (reference sequence). The CDR3 covers 11 residues.

The chain's CDR3 is CASSEAGTEAFF. In DNA, the CDR3 is TGCGCCAGCAGCGAAGCGGGAACTGAAGCTTTCTTT. V is TRBV5-1 and J is TRBJ1-1; unclear D gene. V lost 4 bases to trimming and J lost 5 bases, with 9 bases between them. The CDR3 consists of 12 residues. CDR1 is SGHRS, CDR2 YFSETQ, per germline.

This chain connects TRBV28 to TRBJ2-4; 8 bases are a match to TRBD2. The germline V gene has CDR1 MDHEN and CDR2 SYDVKM. There are 16 residues in the CDR3. V lost 2 bases, J lost 6 bases, and 9 bases stayed unmatched. CDR3 in amino acids: CASSLGSGSRINIQYF. CDR3 DNA: TGTGCCAGCAGTTTAGGAAGCGGGAGTCGGATAAACATTCAGTACTTC.

In its sample, this clone was seen a few times. The J gene is TRBJ1-3, the V gene TRBV7-9; possible D gene TRBD1, 5 bases. This CDR3 is 14 amino acids long. The V gene's germline CDR1 is SEHNR and CDR2 FQNEAQ (reference sequence). V lost 5 bases and J 4 bases, leaving 12 bases between the germline ends. CDR3: CASSPRVLGNTIYF. The CDR3 coding sequence is TGTGCCAGCAGCCCCAGGGTGTTGGGAAACACCATATATTTT. The whole variable domain, filled in from reference TRBV7-9 and TRBJ1-3, reads DTGVSQNPRHKITKRGQNVTFRCDPISEHNRLYWYRQTLGQGPEFLTYFQNEAQLEKSRLLSDRFSAERPKGSFSTLEIQRTEQGDSAMYLCASSPRVLGNTIYFGEGSWLTVV.

The genes are TRBV7-2 and TRBJ1-1, with D tentatively TRBD1 (6 bases). The CDR3 has 14 residues. V lost 5 bases and J lost 1, with 11 bases in between. Germline-derived CDR1 and CDR2 are SGHTA and FQGNSA. The CDR3 sequence is CASSPTTGNTEAFF. CDR3 nucleotide sequence: TGTGCCAGCAGCCCGACGACAGGGAACACTGAAGCTTTCTTT.

This clone was detected a few times. This rearrangement joins TRBV7-9 to TRBJ2-7, with 14 bases that match TRBD2. Trimming took 4 bases from V and 2 from J; bases not matched to a gene: 1. The germline V gene encodes CDR1 SEHNR and CDR2 FQNEAQ (reference sequence). The CDR3 runs to 15 residues. The CDR3 DNA follows: TGTGCCAGCAGCTCGGGACTAGCGGGAGCCTACGAGCAGTACTTC. It codes for CASSSGLAGAYEQYF. Drawing the rest from reference TRBV7-9 and TRBJ2-7, the complete variable domain is DTGVSQNPRHKITKRGQNVTFRCDPISEHNRLYWYRQTLGQGPEFLTYFQNEAQLEKSRLLSDRFSAERPKGSFSTLEIQRTEQGDSAMYLCASSSGLAGAYEQYFGPGTRLTVT.

This clone was counted a single time. The J gene is TRBJ1-3, the V gene TRBV7-9; 9 bases are a match to TRBD1. CDR3 length equals 15 residues. Germline assignment: CDR1 SEHNR and CDR2 FQNEAQ (reference sequence). Unmatched junction bases numbered 6, after V lost 5 bases and J lost 4 bases. The CDR3 here is CASSHTGGGGNTIYF. CDR3 coding DNA: TGTGCCAGCAGCCATACAGGGGGCGGAGGAAACACCATATATTTT.

The CDR3 nucleotides read TGTGCCGTAGGACAGGACACCTACGAGCAGTACTTC. Its protein is CAVGQDTYEQYF. The chain is built from TRBV30 and TRBJ2-7, with 7 bases aligning to TRBD1. With 8 bases clipped from V and 2 bases from J, the junction kept 6 bases outside the gene matches. CDR3 length: 12 amino acids. Germline V gene data show CDR1 as GTSNPN and CDR2 as SVGIG (reference sequence).

Details on this clone: The sample carries other DNA sequences with the same CDR3. The CDR3 reads CASSLGGSTEAFF. The DNA of the CDR3 is TGCGCCAGCAGTCTTGGGGGGTCGACTGAAGCTTTCTTT. This chain connects TRBV5-1 to TRBJ1-1; maybe TRBD1 (5 bases). The germline V gene has CDR1 SGHRS and CDR2 YFSETQ. V was trimmed by 5 bases and J by 5 bases, leaving 13 bases between them. The CDR3 consists of 13 residues.

V usage is TRBV15 and J usage is TRBJ2-2; a weak D match, TRBD2 (6 bases). Trimming took off 5 bases at V and 4 bases at J, with 14 bases between the two ends. Per germline, CDR1 LNHNV and CDR2 YYDKDF (reference sequence). The CDR3 totals 15 residues. CDR3 in amino acids: CATSSGESFTGELFF. In nucleotides, the CDR3 is TGTGCCACCAGCTCGGGGGAGAGTTTCACCGGGGAGCTGTTTTTT.

This chain uses TRBV29-1 with TRBJ2-5, with a weak D call TRBD2 (5 bases). The V gene's germline CDR1 is SQVTM and CDR2 ANQGSEA. The CDR3 extends over 13 amino acids. V was trimmed by 4 bases and J by 5 bases, leaving 14 bases between them. The CDR3 nucleotides are TGCAGCGTTGGTCGGGGAACATTGGAGACCCAGTACTTC. Translation: CSVGRGTLETQYF.

This clone was counted only a few times. The rearrangement uses TRBV6-5 and TRBJ1-2, with D uncertain. The CDR3 is made up of 13 amino acids. Trimming pared 0 bases from V and 4 bases from J, leaving 6 bases between. From germline, CDR1 is MNHEY and CDR2 SVGAGI. The CDR3 bases are TGTGCCAGCAGTTACTCCGGGGTCTATGGCTACACCTTC. Its protein is CASSYSGVYGYTF.

V usage is TRBV28 and J usage is TRBJ1-1, with D uncertain. V was clipped by 4 bases and J by 3 bases, with 12 bases between them. The CDR3 sequence is 14 residues long. Germline-derived CDR1 and CDR2 are MDHEN and SYDVKM. CDR3 coding DNA: TGTGCCAGCAGTTCCCCCCCAGTTGACACTGAAGCTTTCTTT. Its protein product is CASSSPPVDTEAFF.

This clone was observed a handful of times. The chain is built from TRBV6-6 and TRBJ1-5; 8 bases are shared with TRBD1. There are 15 residues in the CDR3. CDR1 MNHNY and CDR2 SVGAGI come from the germline V gene (reference sequence). The ends lost 5 bases at V and 5 bases at J; junction bases unmatched: 8. The CDR3 bases are TGTGCCAGCAGTCAAATGGACAGGGCCCATCAGCCCCAGCATTTT. Translated: CASSQMDRAHQPQHF.

This clone was recorded a few times. V is TRBV29-1 and J is TRBJ1-1; the match to TRBD1 covers 7 bases. The CDR3 is made up of 13 amino acids. Germline CDR1 SQVTM, CDR2 ANQGSEA. Trimming took 7 bases from V and 8 from J; bases not matched to a gene: 13. The DNA for the CDR3 is TGCAGCGCCCTGGGACAGCGCAGGGGAGAAGCTTTCTTT. Translated, it gives CSALGQRRGEAFF.

The chain recombines TRBV29-1 with TRBJ2-5, with 8 bases lining up with TRBD1. The J call may be faulty, since TRBJ2-7 better matches the DNA end. The CDR3 runs 12 residues. The germline V gene has CDR1 SQVTM and CDR2 ANQGSEA. CDR3 sequence reads: CSAGTGPYEQYF. CDR3 nucleotide sequence: TGCAGCGCCGGGACAGGACCCTACGAGCAGTACTTC.